These 2 T cell receptor beta chains were all obtained from the same sample, sequenced in a study of blood T cell repertoires in COVID-19. Repertoires were generated with immunoSEQ multiplex PCR, while TCRdb's copy carries only in-frame clones and drops some. The sample yields hundreds of thousands of clones, 88% seen once. Specimen: peripheral blood. The origin of the receptors is a woman aged 30 to 39 with COVID-19, enrolled during active disease.

This rearrangement joins TRBV4-3 to TRBJ1-1; D call uncertain. This CDR3 has 18 amino acids. V gave up 0 bases and J gave up 2 bases, with 19 bases separating them. Germline V gives CDR1 LGHNA, CDR2 YSLEER. The CDR3 is CASSQEMVVYTANTEAFF. In DNA form, the CDR3 reads TGCGCCAGCAGCCAAGAAATGGTGGTTTACACAGCCAACACTGAAGCTTTCTTT.

CDR3 residues: CASSLQVPETQYF. The DNA of the CDR3 is TGCGCCAGCAGCTTGCAGGTCCCAGAGACCCAGTACTTC. The chain uses TRBV5-1 and TRBJ2-5; D remains unclear. Looked up from germline, CDR1 is SGHRS and CDR2 is YFSETQ. V was cut by 1 base and J by 4 bases, with 8 bases left in between. The CDR3 is 13 residues long.